The present T cell receptor (beta chain) was sequenced within a study of T cell responses to AZD1222 COVID-19 vaccine listed by TCRdb under 2021. In terms of the full investigation: A total of under 250 trial participants underwent TCR sequencing, of whom 200 to 220 had received two doses of AZD1222 and some 25 had received two doses of the MenACWY control vaccine. Trial participants were enrolled by age into 18-55, 56-69 and 70-plus year subgroups, with around 140, 26 and 57 TCR-sequenced participants respectively. Overall study outcomes, separate from this receptor: Spike-specific TCR breadth and depth rose significantly after two AZD1222 doses compared with day 0 and with MenACWY recipients. Vaccine-associated CD4 TCRs spanned the whole spike protein, with dominant responses in regions 160-218 and 743-854. Because no day 14 peak-response samples were available, repertoires were characterized only after the peak T cell response. The 56-69-year group was small, and its depth increase did not reach significance, likely because of low power. Conclusions about previously exposed vaccinees are limited because only six or seven AZD1222 recipients were SARS-CoV-2 seropositive at baseline. Participants were mostly white British, with more females than males. The authors suggested clonal diversity may have been underestimated. Nearly half of unique spike-specific TCRs reportedly recognized epitopes outside regions mutated in the B.1.351 and B.1.1.7 variants.

What this sample's time point label stands for: about 28 days (+/-7) after the second vaccine dose. The intended sense of this specimen's treatment or condition label: meningococcal conjugate vaccine given as trial control. Samples from vaccinated people were obtained from the UK trials COV001 and COV002, which included a single-blind randomized controlled phase 2/3 trial of AZD1222 (ChAdOx1 nCoV-19) in healthy adults. For TCRbeta chain sequencing, PBMC samples were collected from trial participants at day 0 and at day 28 after the second dose. The CDR3 regions of human TCRbeta chains were analyzed by immunosequencing. Under the source paper's analysis protocol: Repertoire TCRs were matched against a reference library of SARS-CoV-2-specific TCRs generated with the MIRA antigen-specificity platform. Breadth meant the fraction of unique TCRs that were SARS-CoV-2-associated, whereas depth meant the fraction of total T cells that were SARS-CoV-2-associated. Each spike-specific TCR was assigned to its reactive spike region and to a CD4 or CD8 class using the MIRA data. Log10-transformed breadth and depth values were compared by one-way ANOVA with Sidak's multiple comparisons tests. TCRdb re-hosts the immuneACCESS table, in-frame sequences only. Its copies lack some clones; in the studies checked, an unresolved V gene accounts for under half of them, and the cause for the rest is not known. That table gives V, J and clone size, and the DNA gave D and trimming. This sample comprises over 60,000 clones, about 88% of them detected only once. The ten largest account for around 4.8% of the sample.

The germline V gene encodes CDR1 SGDLS and CDR2 YYNGEE. The CDR3 runs 16 amino acids, cysteine and phenylalanine included. Kept here is only the CDR3 DNA, which spans 48 bases and is read in frame from base 1. V is cut back by 4 bases and J by 5 bases, with 12 bases in the junction unmatched. Of note for this clone: Which antigen it targets is not known. Base qualities were left out, and no much larger clone turns up one base away.

This receptor was identified in an adult who received the MenACWY meningococcal vaccine as a control. The input for sequencing was peripheral blood, taken 28 days after the second dose of the MenACWY control vaccine. The V gene is TRBV9 and the J gene is TRBJ2-3; 8 bases in between match TRBD2. The CDR3 region reads CASSPPGLAGQDTQYF. The bases read TGTGCCAGCAGCCCACCGGGGCTAGCGGGTCAAGATACGCAGTATTTT. The variable domain in full, with residues beyond the CDR3 obtained from the reference TRBV9 and TRBJ2-3 genes, is DSGVTQTPKHLITATGQRVTLRCSPRSGDLSVYWYQQSLDQGLQFLIQYYNGEERAKGNILERFSAQQFPDLHSELNLSSLELGDSALYFCASSPPGLAGQDTQYFGPGTRLTVL.